This T cell receptor beta chain was captured in a study of technical replicates of blood from several donors. Libraries were prepared by immunoSEQ multiplex PCR; TCRdb keeps only in-frame clonotypes and omits some of them. The sample holds about 82,000 clones, around 93% seen once. Trimming took off 3 bases at V and 7 bases at J, with 12 bases between the two ends. The CDR3 sequence is 12 residues long. Germline CDR1 reads SQVTM; CDR2 reads ANQGSEA. Material: T cells isolated from PBMCs. This clonotype originated in a human donor in good health. The chain uses TRBV29-1 and TRBJ1-1; D is ambiguous. The CDR3 nucleotides are TGCAGCGTTGACCATGGGCGATATGAAGCTTTCTTT. Amino acids: CSVDHGRYEAFF.